Shown below are 21 T cell receptor beta chains from a single sample sequenced in a study of CD8+CD57+ T cells in acquired aplastic anemia. Genomic DNA was employed as the template in profiling TCR beta VDJ and CDR3. TCRdb independently ran MiXCR on the reads; one entry per CDR3 protein. The table has roughly 61,000 distinct CDR3 sequences, approximately 54% seen once. All sequencing subjects had displayed CD8+CD57+ cell expansion on flow cytometry. Sequenced material: sorted CD4+, CD8+, or CD8+CD57+ T cells (not recorded which) from PBMCs. The source is a human donor with aplastic anemia.

The chain has TRBV10-3 and TRBJ1-6; D is possibly TRBD1 (5 bases). Trimming shortened V by 2 bases and J by 7 bases, and 12 bases separated the two germline ends. The length of the CDR3 is 15 residues. Germline assignment: CDR1 ENHRY and CDR2 SYGVKD. The CDR3 region is CAISEREGPNSPLHF. The CDR3 nucleotides are TGTGCCATCAGTGAGCGGGAGGGGCCAAATTCACCCCTCCACTTT.

This clonotype has ten or more counts. V gene TRBV12-3 or TRBV12-4 combines with J gene TRBJ2-1; D is undetermined. This CDR3 is 11 amino acids long. V lost 6 bases, J lost 7 bases, and 7 bases lay in between. The CDR3 reads CASSIANEQFF. In nucleotides, the CDR3 is TGTGCCAGCAGCATTGCAAATGAGCAGTTCTTC.

In this sample, this clonotype turned up many times. J is TRBJ1-2 and V is TRBV3-1; D remains unclear. The germline gives CDR1 LGHDT, CDR2 YNNKEL (reference sequence). Trimming left V 2 bases short and J 4 bases short, with 5 bases between. The CDR3 sequence is 12 residues long. CDR3 in DNA: TGTGCCAGCAGCCAACAAATCTATGGCTACACCTTC. Its translation: CASSQQIYGYTF.

The J gene is TRBJ1-6, the V gene TRBV6-1; TRBD1 agrees at 9 bases. The CDR3 totals 15 residues. J lost 9 bases, V lost 2 bases, and 5 bases had no gene match. The germline V gene encodes CDR1 MNHNS and CDR2 SASEGT. The CDR3 nucleotides read TGTGCCAGCAGTGAAAGGACAGGGGAGGCTTCACCCCTCCACTTT. Translating gives CASSERTGEASPLHF.

This chain uses TRBV7-6 with TRBJ2-3; the D gene is possibly TRBD2 (6 bases). Germline V gene data show CDR1 as SGHVS and CDR2 as FNYEAQ. This CDR3 comprises 13 residues. V lost 5 bases to trimming and J lost 3 bases, with 9 bases between them. This CDR3 reads CASSLGLTDTQYF. As DNA, the CDR3 is TGTGCCAGCAGCCTGGGACTTACAGATACGCAGTATTTT.

As concerns this clonotype: Germline is not matched at one junction end, which may reflect a read error. The gene calls are TRBV6-1 and TRBJ2-7, with 10 positions matching TRBD1. This CDR3 has 13 residues. CDR1 is MNHNS, CDR2 SASEGT, per germline. CDR3 DNA sequence: TGTGCCAGCAGTGGGGACAGGGGCTACGAGCAGTGCTTC. Residues: CASSGDRGYEQCF.

V and J are TRBV25-1 and TRBJ2-2; TRBD2 is a possible D gene (6 bases). CDR3 size: 15 residues. Germline-derived CDR1 and CDR2 are MGHDK and SYGVNS. The CDR3 DNA reads as TGTGCTAGAGATCTTGGGGGGAGGAGCACCGGGGAGCTGTTTTTT. Amino acids: CARDLGGRSTGELFF.

V and J are TRBV24-1 and TRBJ1-2; D is perhaps TRBD1 (6 bases). Germline V gene data show CDR1 as KGHDR and CDR2 as SFDVKD. CDR3 length equals 14 residues. Trimming cost V 7 bases and J 4 bases, with 15 bases left between them. The CDR3 reads CATSGDNSVYGYTF. DNA for the CDR3: TGTGCCACCAGCGGGGACAACTCAGTCTATGGCTACACCTTC.

This clonotype has a handful of counts. The rearrangement links TRBV6-2 or TRBV6-3 to TRBJ1-4; 10 bases match TRBD1. Looked up from germline, CDR1 is MNHEY and CDR2 is SVGEGT. V shed 0 bases, J shed 8 bases, and the junction held 18 bases outside the gene matches. The CDR3 extends over 20 amino acids. The DNA for the CDR3 is TGTGCCAGCAGTTACTCCCCTACTATGGACAGGGGGATTCTTAAGGAAAAACTGTTTTTT. Its protein is CASSYSPTMDRGILKEKLFF.

The V and J genes are TRBV20-1 and TRBJ2-7; 10 bases are a match to TRBD1. Looked up from germline, CDR1 is DFQATT and CDR2 is SNEGSKA (reference sequence). The CDR3 loop spans 15 amino acids. V lost 6 bases to trimming and J lost 0 bases; unmatched junction nucleotides: 8. The CDR3 here is CSARDRGGSSYEQYF. The CDR3, as DNA: TGCAGTGCAAGGGACAGGGGCGGGAGCTCCTACGAGCAGTACTTC.

This clonotype was seen ten or more times. CDR3: CASSLLGGGPQHF. The CDR3 bases are TGTGCCAGCAGTTTACTGGGGGGGGGGCCCCAGCATTTT. The J gene is TRBJ1-5, the V gene TRBV28; a weak D match, TRBD1 (5 bases). Germline V gene sequence: CDR1 MDHEN, CDR2 SYDVKM. V was pared by 2 bases and J by 9 bases, with 11 bases between. The CDR3 is made up of 13 amino acids.

This clonotype occurred a few times. Germline is not matched at one junction end, which may reflect a read error. The chain has TRBV7-9 and TRBJ2-5; 12 nucleotides agree with TRBD2. Germline V gene data show CDR1 as SEHNR and CDR2 as FQNEAQ (reference sequence). The length of the CDR3 is 15 residues. The CDR3 DNA sequence: TGTGCCAGCAGTTTAGGACTAGCGGGGTCAGAGACCCAGTACTTC. Amino acids: CASSLGLAGSETQYF.

This clonotype is termed medium-sized. The V gene is TRBV10-3, the J gene TRBJ2-7, with D perhaps TRBD1 (6 bases). Trimming took 3 bases from V and 3 from J, leaving 18 bases between them. Germline values: CDR1 ENHRY, CDR2 SYGVKD. The CDR3 is made up of 16 amino acids. In DNA, the CDR3 is TGTGCCATCAGTGACCCGGAAAAGACAGGCCTCTACGAGCAGTACTTC. Its protein product is CAISDPEKTGLYEQYF.

This sequence joins TRBV7-3 and TRBJ2-2, with 7 bases aligning to TRBD1. With V trimmed by 5 bases and J by 4 bases, 1 base remained unmatched. CDR3 length: 13 residues. The germline CDR1 and CDR2 sequences are SGHTA and FQGTGA. The CDR3 spells CASSPGGTGELFF. The CDR3 DNA reads TGTGCCAGCAGCCCAGGGGGCACCGGGGAGCTGTTTTTT.

The chain is built from TRBV6-1 and TRBJ1-6; D remains unclear. CDR1 and CDR2 from the germline V gene are MNHNS and SASEGT. Trimming stripped 4 bases from V and 14 bases from J, with 12 bases between. The CDR3 spans 12 residues. This CDR3 is CASSVGEGTLHF. The CDR3 DNA reads TGTGCCAGCAGTGTTGGGGAAGGAACCCTCCACTTT.

The chain carries TRBV10-3 and TRBJ1-1, with D uncertain. The CDR3 is 14 residues long. Germline V gene lookup returns CDR1 ENHRY and CDR2 SYGVKD. The germline V and J ends were trimmed by 7 bases and 0 bases, with 12 bases remaining between them. In DNA, the CDR3 is TGTGCCATCAAAGGGCTAGACTTGAACACTGAAGCTTTCTTT. As protein: CAIKGLDLNTEAFF.

Concerning this clonotype: The germline gene is not matched at one end of the junction; a read error may be the cause. This sequence joins TRBV10-1 and TRBJ2-7; D is possibly TRBD2 (6 bases). The V gene's germline CDR1 is WNHNN and CDR2 SYGVQD (reference sequence). CDR3 length: 14 amino acids. In DNA form, the CDR3 reads TGCGCCAGCAGTGATAGTAGCGGCTCCTGCGAGCAGTACTTC. Its protein product is CASSDSSGSCEQYF.

This chain connects TRBV20-1 to TRBJ2-7; tentatively, D is TRBD1 (7 bases). V was clipped by 0 bases and J by 5 bases, with 11 bases between them. CDR1 and CDR2 from the germline V gene are DFQATT and SNEGSKA (reference sequence). This CDR3 has 13 amino acids. The CDR3 coding sequence is TGCAGTGCTAGAGATCAGGGGGGCGACGAGCAGTACTTC. Its translation is CSARDQGGDEQYF.

The chain has TRBV24-1 and TRBJ1-5; TRBD1 is a possible D gene (6 bases). Trimming shortened V by 4 bases and J by 11 bases, and 14 bases separated the two germline ends. Looked up from germline, CDR1 is KGHDR and CDR2 is SFDVKD. The CDR3 consists of 13 residues. The CDR3, as DNA: TGTGCCACCAGTGACACCGGACAGTACACCCAGCATTTT. It is translated as CATSDTGQYTQHF.

This clonotype was found once. The chain employs TRBV6-1 and TRBJ2-3; TRBD1 matches 9 bases. The CDR3 runs to 17 residues. From germline, CDR1 is MNHNS and CDR2 SASEGT. Germline trimming cut 6 bases from V and 2 bases from J; bases unmatched to any gene: 12. In DNA, the CDR3 is TGTGCCAGCAGCTCTCTGGGTGGGACAGGGACCACAGATACGCAGTATTTT. This sequence encodes CASSSLGGTGTTDTQYF.

This chain joins TRBV7-6 and TRBJ1-1; no firm D call. Trimming cost V 1 base and J 3 bases, with 6 bases left between them. The length of the CDR3 is 13 residues. Germline-derived CDR1 and CDR2 are SGHVS and FNYEAQ. CDR3 sequence reads: CASSLGPDTEAFF. The CDR3 DNA reads TGTGCCAGCAGCTTAGGACCTGACACTGAAGCTTTCTTT.